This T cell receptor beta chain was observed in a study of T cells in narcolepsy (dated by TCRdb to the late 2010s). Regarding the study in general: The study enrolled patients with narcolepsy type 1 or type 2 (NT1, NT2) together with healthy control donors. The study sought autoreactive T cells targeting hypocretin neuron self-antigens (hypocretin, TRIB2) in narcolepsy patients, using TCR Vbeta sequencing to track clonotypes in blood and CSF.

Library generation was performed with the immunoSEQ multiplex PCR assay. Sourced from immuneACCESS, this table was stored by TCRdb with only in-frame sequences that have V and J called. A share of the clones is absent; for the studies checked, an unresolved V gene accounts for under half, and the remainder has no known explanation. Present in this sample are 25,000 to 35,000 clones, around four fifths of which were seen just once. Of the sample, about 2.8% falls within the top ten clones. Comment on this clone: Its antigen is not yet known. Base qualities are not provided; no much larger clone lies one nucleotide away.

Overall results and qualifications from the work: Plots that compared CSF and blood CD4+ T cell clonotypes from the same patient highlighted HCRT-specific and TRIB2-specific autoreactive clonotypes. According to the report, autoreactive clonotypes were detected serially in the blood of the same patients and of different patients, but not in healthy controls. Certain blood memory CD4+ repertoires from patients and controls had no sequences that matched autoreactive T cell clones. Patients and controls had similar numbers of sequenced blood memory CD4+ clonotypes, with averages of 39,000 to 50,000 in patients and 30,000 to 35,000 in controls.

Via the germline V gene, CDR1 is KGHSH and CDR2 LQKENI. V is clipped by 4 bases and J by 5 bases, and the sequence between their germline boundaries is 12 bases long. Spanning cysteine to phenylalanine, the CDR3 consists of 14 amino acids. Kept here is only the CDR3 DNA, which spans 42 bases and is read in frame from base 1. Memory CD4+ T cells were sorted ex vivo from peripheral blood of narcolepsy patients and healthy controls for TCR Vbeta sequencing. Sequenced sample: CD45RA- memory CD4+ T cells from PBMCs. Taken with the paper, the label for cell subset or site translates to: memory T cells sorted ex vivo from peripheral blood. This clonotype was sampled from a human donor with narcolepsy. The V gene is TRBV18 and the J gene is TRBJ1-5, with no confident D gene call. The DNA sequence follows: TGTGCCAGCTCACAGGGCTACGGCGATCAGCCCCAGCATTTT. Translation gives CASSQGYGDQPQHF.